One TCR beta chain is described in this entry. This sample is part of a study of blood T cell repertoires in COVID-19. This CDR3 is 15 amino acids long. The germline V gene encodes CDR1 SGHTA and CDR2 FQGNSA. V trimming: 6 bases; J trimming: 7 bases; junction bases outside the gene matches: 9. Sequenced by immunoSEQ multiplex PCR; TCRdb stores in-frame clones only, minus some. The table lists under 500,000 clones, approximately 90% of them singletons, with around 1.8% in the top ten. The TCR comes from a woman in her late teens or twenties with acute COVID-19. The material sequenced was PBMCs or T cells enriched from blood (not recorded which). The chain links TRBV7-2 to TRBJ1-6, with 7 bases identical to TRBD1. The CDR3 bases are TGTGCCAGCAGTAAAACGGGACAGTCGAATTCACCCCTCCACTTT. It translates to CASSKTGQSNSPLHF.